These 11 T cell receptor beta chains were sequenced from one sample in a study of cytomegalovirus exposure and HLA in healthy donors. Libraries were prepared by immunoSEQ multiplex PCR; TCRdb keeps only in-frame clonotypes and omits some of them. The sample includes approximately 300,000 clones, 87% of them seen just once. The specimen sequenced was PBMCs. The receptor set was obtained from a woman aged 30 to 39 in good health and CMV-seropositive.

The rearrangement uses TRBV9 and TRBJ1-6, with 8 bases identical to TRBD1. The CDR3 extends over 16 amino acids. Germline assignment: CDR1 SGDLS and CDR2 YYNGEE. With V trimmed by 0 bases and J by 10 bases, 9 bases remained unmatched. Here the CDR3 reads CASSVADWTGLSPLHF. Here the CDR3 DNA reads TGTGCCAGCAGCGTAGCGGATTGGACAGGGTTGTCACCCCTCCACTTT. Together with reference TRBV9 and TRBJ1-6, the CDR3 gives the full variable domain: DSGVTQTPKHLITATGQRVTLRCSPRSGDLSVYWYQQSLDQGLQFLIQYYNGEERAKGNILERFSAQQFPDLHSELNLSSLELGDSALYFCASSVADWTGLSPLHFGNGTRLTVT.

The V gene is TRBV5-1, the J gene TRBJ1-4; possibly TRBD1 for D (5 bases). The CDR3 has 14 residues. Per germline, CDR1 SGHRS and CDR2 YFSETQ. V lost 0 bases and J lost 8, with 11 bases in between. The CDR3 reads CASSLGQNAEKLFF. In nucleotides, the CDR3 is TGCGCCAGCAGCTTGGGACAGAACGCAGAAAAACTGTTTTTT.

The rearrangement joins TRBV5-1 to TRBJ1-2; D uncertain. Germline V gene lookup returns CDR1 SGHRS and CDR2 YFSETQ. The V end lost 4 bases, the J end lost 0 bases, and 16 bases lay between the germline ends. CDR3 length: 16 amino acids. The CDR3 loop reads CASSPLRPDANYGYTF. The CDR3 DNA sequence: TGCGCCAGCAGCCCCCTCCGGCCGGACGCTAACTATGGCTACACCTTC. The entire variable domain, with the rest obtained from reference TRBV5-1 and TRBJ1-2, is as follows: KAGVTQTPRYLIKTRGQQVTLSCSPISGHRSVSWYQQTPGQGLQFLFEYFSETQRNKGNFPGRFSGRQFSNSRSEMNVSTLELGDSALYLCASSPLRPDANYGYTFGSGTRLTVV.

The chain has TRBV6-5 and TRBJ1-2, with unresolved D. CDR1 and CDR2 (germline): MNHEY, SVGAGI. This CDR3 comprises 13 residues. The V end lost 5 bases, the J end lost 0 bases, and 7 bases lay between the germline ends. As DNA, the CDR3 is TGTGCCAGCAGTGCGACACCTAACTATGGCTACACCTTC. Translating it yields CASSATPNYGYTF.

The gene calls are TRBV4-3 and TRBJ2-1; D gene ambiguous. The CDR3 runs 14 residues. In germline, CDR1 is LGHNA, CDR2 YSLEER. Between the trimmed V and J ends, which lost 0 bases and 0 bases, there was a span of 3 bases. Written as DNA, the CDR3 is TGCGCCAGCAGCCAAGATCCCTCCTACAATGAGCAGTTCTTC. This sequence encodes CASSQDPSYNEQFF.

V usage is TRBV9 and J usage is TRBJ2-1; 10 positions agree with TRBD2. This CDR3 contains 15 residues. The ends lost 3 bases at V and 10 bases at J; junction bases unmatched: 10. Per germline, CDR1 SGDLS and CDR2 YYNGEE. The CDR3 DNA follows: TGTGCCAGCAGCGACGCGGGAAGACTAGCGGGCGAGCAGTTCTTC. This sequence encodes CASSDAGRLAGEQFF.

The table lists this clone with a count of one. The J gene is TRBJ1-2, the V gene TRBV9, with D tentatively TRBD1 (6 bases). Between the trimmed V and J ends, which lost 4 bases and 2 bases, there was a span of 18 bases. In germline, CDR1 is SGDLS, CDR2 YYNGEE. This CDR3 contains 16 residues. The CDR3 coding sequence is TGTGCCAGCAGCCCAAACGAGGGGGGGCTGAACTATGGCTACACCTTC. Amino acid sequence: CASSPNEGGLNYGYTF.

The chain recombines TRBV5-1 with TRBJ1-5; D not certain. The germline V gene encodes CDR1 SGHRS and CDR2 YFSETQ. The CDR3 totals 16 residues. Deletions cut 0 bases from V and 5 bases from J, with 15 bases between. The CDR3: CASSLEPGVPHQPQHF. The CDR3 DNA reads as TGCGCCAGCAGCTTGGAGCCGGGAGTCCCCCATCAGCCCCAGCATTTT.

The rearrangement joins TRBV9 to TRBJ1-1, with D possibly matching TRBD1 (5 bases). In germline, CDR1 is SGDLS, CDR2 YYNGEE. The CDR3 covers 14 residues. Trimming removed 0 bases from V and 4 bases from J, with 10 bases in between. CDR3 bases: TGTGCCAGCAGCGTAGCTGGAACAGGCACTGAAGCTTTCTTT. Protein: CASSVAGTGTEAFF.

The genes are TRBV2 and TRBJ1-5; 8 bases fit TRBD1. The V segment lost 9 bases and the J segment 2 bases; nucleotides outside the gene matches: 12. The CDR3 is made up of 16 amino acids. CDR1 is SNHLY and CDR2 is FYNNEI in the germline V gene. The CDR3 coding sequence is TGTGCCAGTAACGAGCAGGGGGCGTTGGGCAATCAGCCCCAGCATTTT. Translation gives CASNEQGALGNQPQHF.

V usage is TRBV4-3 and J usage is TRBJ2-2; 8 bases match TRBD2. The junction had 9 bases not matched to a gene; V was cut back by 5 bases and J by 1 base. The CDR3 runs to 17 residues. CDR1 LGHNA and CDR2 YSLEER come from the germline V gene. The CDR3 loop is CASSSRRREENTGELFF. CDR3 DNA: TGCGCCAGCAGCAGTCGTAGGCGGGAGGAGAACACCGGGGAGCTGTTTTTT.